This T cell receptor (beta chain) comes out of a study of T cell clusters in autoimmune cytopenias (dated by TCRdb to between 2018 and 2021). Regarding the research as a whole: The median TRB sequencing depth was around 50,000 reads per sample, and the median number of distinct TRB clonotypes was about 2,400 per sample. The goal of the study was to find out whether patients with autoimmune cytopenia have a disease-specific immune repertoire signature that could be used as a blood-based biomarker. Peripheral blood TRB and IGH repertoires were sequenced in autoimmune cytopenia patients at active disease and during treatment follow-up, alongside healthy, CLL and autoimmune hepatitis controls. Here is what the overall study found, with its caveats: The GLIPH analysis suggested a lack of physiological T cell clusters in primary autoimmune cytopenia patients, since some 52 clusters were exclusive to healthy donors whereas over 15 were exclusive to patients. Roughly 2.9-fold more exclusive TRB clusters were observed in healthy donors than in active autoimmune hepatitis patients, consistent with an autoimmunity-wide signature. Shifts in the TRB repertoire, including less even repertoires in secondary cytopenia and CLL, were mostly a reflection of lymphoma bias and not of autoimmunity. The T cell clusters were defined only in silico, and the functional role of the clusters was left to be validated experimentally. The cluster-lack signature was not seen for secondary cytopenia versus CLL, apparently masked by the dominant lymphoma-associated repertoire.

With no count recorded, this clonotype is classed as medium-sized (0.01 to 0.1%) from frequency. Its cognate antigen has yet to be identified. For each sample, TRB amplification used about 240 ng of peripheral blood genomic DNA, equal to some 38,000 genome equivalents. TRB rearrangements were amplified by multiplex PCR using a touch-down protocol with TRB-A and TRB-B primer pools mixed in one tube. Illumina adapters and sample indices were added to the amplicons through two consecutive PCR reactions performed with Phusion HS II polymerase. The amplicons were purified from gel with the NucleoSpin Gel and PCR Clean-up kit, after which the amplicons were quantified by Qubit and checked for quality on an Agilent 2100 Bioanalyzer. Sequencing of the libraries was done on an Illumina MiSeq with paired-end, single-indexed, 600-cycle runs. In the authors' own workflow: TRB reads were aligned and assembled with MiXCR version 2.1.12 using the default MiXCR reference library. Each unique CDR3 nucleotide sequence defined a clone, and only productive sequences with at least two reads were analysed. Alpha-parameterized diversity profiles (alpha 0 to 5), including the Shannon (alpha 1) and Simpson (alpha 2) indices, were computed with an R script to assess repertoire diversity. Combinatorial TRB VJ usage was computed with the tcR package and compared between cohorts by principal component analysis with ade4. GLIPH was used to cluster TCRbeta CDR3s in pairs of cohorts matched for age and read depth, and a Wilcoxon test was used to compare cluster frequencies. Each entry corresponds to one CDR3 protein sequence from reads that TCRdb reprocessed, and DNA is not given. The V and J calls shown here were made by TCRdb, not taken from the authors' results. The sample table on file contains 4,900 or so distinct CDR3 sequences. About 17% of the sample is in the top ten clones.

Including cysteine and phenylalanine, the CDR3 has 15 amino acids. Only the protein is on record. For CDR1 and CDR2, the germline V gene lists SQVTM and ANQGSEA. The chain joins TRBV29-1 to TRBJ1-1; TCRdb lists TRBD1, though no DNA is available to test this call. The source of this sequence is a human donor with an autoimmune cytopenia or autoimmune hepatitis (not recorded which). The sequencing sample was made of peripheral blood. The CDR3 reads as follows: CSVPGRSGGNTEAFF.